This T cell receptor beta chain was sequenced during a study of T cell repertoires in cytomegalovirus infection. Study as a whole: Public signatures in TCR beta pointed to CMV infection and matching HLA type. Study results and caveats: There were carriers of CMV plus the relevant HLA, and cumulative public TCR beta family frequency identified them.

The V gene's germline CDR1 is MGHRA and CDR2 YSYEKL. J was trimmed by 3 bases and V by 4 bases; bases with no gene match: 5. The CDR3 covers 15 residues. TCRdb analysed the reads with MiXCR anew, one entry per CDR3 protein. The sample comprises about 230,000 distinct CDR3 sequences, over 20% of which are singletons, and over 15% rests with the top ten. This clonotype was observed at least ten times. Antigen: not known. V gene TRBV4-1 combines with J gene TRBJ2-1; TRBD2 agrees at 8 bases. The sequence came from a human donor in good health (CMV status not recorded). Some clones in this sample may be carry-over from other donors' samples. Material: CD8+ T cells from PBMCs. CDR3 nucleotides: TGCGCCAGCAGCCCGACGGGGGGGGACTACAATGAGCAGTTCTTC. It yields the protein CASSPTGGDYNEQFF.